This TCR beta chain is drawn from a study of T cell repertoires in cytomegalovirus infection. Study overall: The public TCR beta signatures pointed to both CMV infection and matching HLA type. Findings and caveats of the study: HLA-C-restricted CMV-specific TCR beta clonotypes were dominant in the ex vivo response. Pooled public TCR beta family frequency picked out CMV carriers with the relevant HLA.

TCRdb re-called the reads through MiXCR, storing one row per CDR3 protein. Of around 450,000 distinct CDR3 sequences listed, roughly 31% were seen once; the top ten hold roughly 13%. On this clonotype itself: Its antigen is currently unknown.

The clonotype originates from a human donor in good health (CMV status not recorded). Some clones in this sample may be carry-over from other donors' samples. Sequenced input: PBMCs.

The CDR3 is CASSSTSGLRIYEQYF. CDR3 DNA sequence: TGTGCCAGCAGCTCAACTAGCGGCTTGCGGATCTACGAGCAGTACTTC. The chain combines TRBV5-5 with TRBJ2-7; 8 bases are shared with TRBD2. The germline gives CDR1 SGHKS, CDR2 YYEKEE (reference sequence). The length of the CDR3 is 16 residues. Losses at the gene ends were 3 bases for V and 3 bases for J; bases not matched to a gene: 11.